These 27 T cell receptor beta chains originate from one sample sequenced in a study of cytomegalovirus exposure and HLA in healthy donors. The PCR employed 60 Vbeta primers together with 13 Jbeta primers. Using immunoSEQ multiplex PCR, the repertoire was profiled, and TCRdb retains in-frame clones only, with some absent. The sample comprises about 140,000 clones, about 80% of which are singletons, and over 4% rests with the top ten. Specimen: PBMCs. The source is a man aged 30-40 years in good health.

This chain links TRBV9 with TRBJ2-3, with 7 bases matching TRBD2. The CDR3 contains 14 residues. CDR1 SGDLS and CDR2 YYNGEE come from the germline V gene. V was pared by 6 bases and J by 2 bases, with 6 bases of the junction left unmatched. CDR3 region: CASNRGGSTDTQYF. DNA of the CDR3: TGTGCCAGCAACCGGGGAGGGTCCACAGATACGCAGTATTTT.

The chain carries TRBV28 and TRBJ2-7, with TRBD2 matching 8 bases. Unmatched junction bases numbered 6, after V lost 4 bases and J lost 1 base. The V gene's germline CDR1 is MDHEN and CDR2 SYDVKM. CDR3 length equals 15 residues. The DNA of the CDR3 is TGTGCCAGCAGTTCCCGGACTAGCTGGTCCTACGAGCAGTACTTC. It specifies CASSSRTSWSYEQYF.

The chain links TRBV18 to TRBJ1-5, with D maybe TRBD1 (5 bases). Germline lookup yields CDR1 KGHSH and CDR2 LQKENI. V dropped 3 bases and J dropped 1 base, with 10 bases sitting between them. The CDR3 is 15 amino acids. The CDR3, as DNA: TGTGCCAGCTCACCCGCCGGACACAGCAATCAGCCCCAGCATTTT. Its protein is CASSPAGHSNQPQHF.

This rearrangement joins TRBV6-5 to TRBJ1-1; unclear D gene. Germline V gene sequence: CDR1 MNHEY, CDR2 SVGAGI. The CDR3 has 13 amino acids. Trimming took off 8 bases at V and 0 bases at J, with 10 bases between the two ends. CDR3 in DNA: TGTGCCAGCCACCGAGGAGTGAACACTGAAGCTTTCTTT. It is translated as CASHRGVNTEAFF.

The rearrangement links TRBV29-1 to TRBJ2-3; the match to TRBD2 covers 8 bases. The germline CDR1 and CDR2 sequences are SQVTM and ANQGSEA. The CDR3 has 17 amino acids. Trimming at V came to 6 bases and at J to 2 bases, leaving 16 bases not matched to a gene. The CDR3 loop is CSVSGTRNNPTTDTQYF. CDR3 DNA: TGCAGCGTCTCCGGGACTAGAAACAACCCGACCACAGATACGCAGTATTTT.

This clone appeared a few times. The chain's CDR3 is CSVGAATNEKLFF. The CDR3 coding sequence is TGCAGCGTTGGGGCAGCAACTAATGAAAAACTGTTTTTT. This rearrangement joins TRBV29-1 to TRBJ1-4; D is unclear. Germline loops: CDR1 SQVTM, CDR2 ANQGSEA. Trimming took off 4 bases at V and 0 bases at J, with 6 bases between the two ends. This CDR3 comprises 13 residues.

This clone was picked up a small number of times. The chain combines TRBV4-1 with TRBJ2-7; TRBD1 agrees at 12 bases. The V and J ends lost 2 bases and 5 bases, in that order; junction bases with no gene match: 4. The CDR3 is made up of 15 amino acids. Germline V gives CDR1 MGHRA, CDR2 YSYEKL. The CDR3 DNA is TGCGCCAGCAGCCAACGGGGACAGGGGGCCCACGAGCAGTACTTC. The encoded protein is CASSQRGQGAHEQYF.

The V call is TRBV27, the J call TRBJ1-2; 10 bases align to TRBD1. Germline V gene data show CDR1 as MNHEY and CDR2 as SMNVEV (reference sequence). V gave up 6 bases and J gave up 6 bases; unmatched junction bases: 10. The CDR3 loop spans 15 amino acids. The CDR3 loop reads CASSPTWDRGNGYTF. CDR3 bases: TGTGCCAGCAGCCCTACCTGGGACAGGGGAAATGGCTACACCTTC.

This chain links TRBV6-1 with TRBJ2-2; D possibly corresponds to TRBD1 (5 bases). The V and J ends lost 7 bases and 0 bases respectively, with 9 bases between them. Germline V gene sequence: CDR1 MNHNS, CDR2 SASEGT. The CDR3 length is 14 residues. The CDR3 spells CASMDIANTGELFF. CDR3 nucleotides: TGTGCCAGCATGGACATTGCGAACACCGGGGAGCTGTTTTTT.

Written as DNA, the CDR3 is TGTGCCAGCAGCTCGGTTCCTACAGCAGATACGCAGTATTTT. The encoded protein is CASSSVPTADTQYF. The chain combines TRBV5-4 with TRBJ2-3; no definite D call. V lost 3 bases and J 4 bases, leaving 12 bases between the germline ends. The germline CDR1 and CDR2 sequences are SGHNT and YYREEE (reference sequence). This CDR3 spans 14 amino acids.

The chain couples TRBV9 to TRBJ1-2; 9 nucleotides agree with TRBD1. The CDR3 is made up of 16 amino acids. With V trimmed by 3 bases and J by 0 bases, 6 bases remained unmatched. CDR1 and CDR2 (germline): SGDLS, YYNGEE. The CDR3 is CASSGRQGGANYGYTF. The CDR3 nucleotides are TGTGCCAGCAGCGGGAGACAGGGGGGGGCTAACTATGGCTACACCTTC.

This clone occurred once. The chain has TRBV5-1 and TRBJ2-1; 13 nucleotides match TRBD2. The CDR3 length is 15 residues. Germline assignment: CDR1 SGHRS and CDR2 YFSETQ. J was trimmed by 9 bases and V by 4 bases; bases with no gene match: 7. CDR3 nucleotide sequence: TGCGCCAGCAGCCGCACTAGCGGGAGGGTGGGTGAGCAGTTCTTC. Encoded protein: CASSRTSGRVGEQFF.

The CDR3 spells CASSETQNYGYTF. The CDR3 region has the DNA TGTGCCAGCAGTGAAACACAGAACTATGGCTACACCTTC. The genes are TRBV6-1 and TRBJ1-2; D is uncertain. The germline V gene has CDR1 MNHNS and CDR2 SASEGT. The V end was cut by 2 bases, the J end by 2 bases, with 6 bases between. CDR3 length: 13 residues.

The chain employs TRBV4-3 and TRBJ1-4; tentatively, D is TRBD1 (6 bases). Trimming left V 0 bases short and J 6 bases short, with 14 bases between. Per the germline V gene, CDR1 is LGHNA and CDR2 is YSLEER. This CDR3 has 16 residues. The CDR3 DNA reads TGCGCCAGCAGCCAAGACAGGGGCGTAGGGGATGAAAAACTGTTTTTT. It translates to CASSQDRGVGDEKLFF.

CDR3 in amino acids: CASSLGRAEQFF. The CDR3 region has the DNA TGTGCCAGCAGCTTAGGGAGGGCCGAGCAGTTCTTC. The gene calls are TRBV11-3 and TRBJ2-1; possibly TRBD2 for D (6 bases). Per the germline V gene, CDR1 is SGHNT and CDR2 is YENEEA. V lost 1 base and J 10 bases, leaving 8 bases between the germline ends. The CDR3 is made up of 12 amino acids.

The V and J genes are TRBV20-1 and TRBJ1-2, with a weak D call TRBD1 (6 bases). The CDR3 consists of 10 residues. V was cut by 7 bases and J by 4 bases, with 7 bases left in between. Germline V gene data show CDR1 as DFQATT and CDR2 as SNEGSKA (reference sequence). CDR3 in amino acids: CSVDSYGYTF. The CDR3, as DNA: TGCAGTGTGGACAGCTATGGCTACACCTTC.

The chain is built from TRBV30 and TRBJ1-3; no clear D. CDR1 and CDR2 (germline): GTSNPN, SVGIG (reference sequence). V shed 0 bases and J shed 7 bases, with 7 bases lying between them. The CDR3 sequence is 12 residues long. Here the CDR3 DNA reads TGTGCCTGGAGTGTATCCGTGAACACCATATATTTT. Its protein is CAWSVSVNTIYF.

CDR3 sequence reads: CASSQDLGQGFYEQYF. CDR3 nucleotides: TGCGCCAGCAGCCAAGATTTAGGACAGGGGTTCTACGAGCAGTACTTC. The chain recombines TRBV4-1 with TRBJ2-7, with 9 bases aligning to TRBD1. The CDR3 runs to 16 residues. With V trimmed by 0 bases and J by 3 bases, 6 bases remained unmatched. Germline V gene data show CDR1 as MGHRA and CDR2 as YSYEKL.

This clone was observed a few times. The chain recombines TRBV2 with TRBJ2-1; 10 bases align to TRBD2. CDR1 is SNHLY, CDR2 FYNNEI, per germline. With V trimmed by 3 bases and J by 8 bases, 7 bases remained unmatched. The CDR3 runs 15 residues. This chain's CDR3 is CASSDQREGLDEQFF. CDR3 nucleotides: TGTGCCAGCAGTGATCAGCGGGAGGGCCTGGATGAGCAGTTCTTC.

V is TRBV5-1 and J is TRBJ2-6; 7 bases agree with TRBD1. CDR1 SGHRS and CDR2 YFSETQ come from the germline V gene. V was pared by 7 bases and J by 2 bases, with 3 bases of the junction left unmatched. The CDR3 is 14 amino acids. CDR3 loop: CASRTGTGANVLTF. For the CDR3, the DNA is TGCGCCAGCCGGACAGGCACTGGGGCCAACGTCCTGACTTTC.

The CDR3, as DNA: TGTGCCAGCACCCGACTAGCGGTGTACGAGCAGTACTTC. This codes for CASTRLAVYEQYF. This chain joins TRBV7-9 and TRBJ2-7; 9 bases align to TRBD2. The germline V gene encodes CDR1 SEHNR and CDR2 FQNEAQ (reference sequence). With V trimmed by 7 bases and J by 4 bases, 5 bases remained unmatched. The CDR3 has 13 amino acids.

This clone was observed a handful of times. The chain employs TRBV28 and TRBJ2-1, with a weak D call TRBD2 (6 bases). The germline CDR1 and CDR2 sequences are MDHEN and SYDVKM. The CDR3 has 14 residues. Trimming removed 8 bases from V and 5 bases from J, with 16 bases in between. Written as DNA, the CDR3 is TGTGCCAGCGAATCCGGGGGTTCAAACAATGAGCAGTTCTTC. This gives the protein CASESGGSNNEQFF.

This clone was seen more than once but under ten times. The rearrangement uses TRBV9 and TRBJ1-2; D is possibly TRBD1 (6 bases). V lost 4 bases to trimming and J lost 3 bases, with 22 bases between them. Looked up from germline, CDR1 is SGDLS and CDR2 is YYNGEE. This CDR3 is 17 amino acids long. The CDR3 region has the DNA TGTGCCAGCAGCCCCCATGGGGGCAATTCCGGGGACTATGGCTACACCTTC. Translating gives CASSPHGGNSGDYGYTF.

This clone was seen a few times. V gene TRBV5-6 combines with J gene TRBJ1-2; D unresolved. Germline lookup yields CDR1 SGHDT and CDR2 YYEEEE. V was clipped by 4 bases and J by 3 bases, with 7 bases between them. This CDR3 has 12 amino acids. The CDR3 DNA is TGTGCCAGCAGCGAGGGAGACTATGGCTACACCTTC. Protein product: CASSEGDYGYTF.

The chain uses TRBV4-3 and TRBJ2-3; D remains ambiguous. This CDR3 has 16 residues. CDR1 and CDR2 (germline): LGHNA, YSLEER. V lost 0 bases and J lost 2, with 12 bases in between. This CDR3 reads CASSQDAEWATDTQYF. In DNA, the CDR3 is TGCGCCAGCAGCCAAGATGCCGAGTGGGCCACAGATACGCAGTATTTT.

As regards this clone: At one end, the junction sequence differs from germline, possibly due to a read error. This chain joins TRBV7-7 and TRBJ2-3, with no clear D. Germline V CDR1 and CDR2: SSHAT, FNYEAQ (reference sequence). CDR3 length: 14 amino acids. The CDR3 protein is CASSLSTQTDTQYF. CDR3 nucleotides: TGTGCTAGCAGCTTATCCACTCAAACAGATACGCAGTATTTT.

This sequence joins TRBV5-5 and TRBJ1-1; D ambiguous. Germline V CDR1 and CDR2: SGHKS, YYEKEE (reference sequence). V lost 0 bases and J 4 bases, leaving 13 bases between the germline ends. The length of the CDR3 is 15 residues. The CDR3 reads CASSLAQAGSTEAFF. CDR3 DNA sequence: TGTGCCAGCAGCTTGGCCCAGGCCGGGAGCACTGAAGCTTTCTTT.